This entry lists 5 T cell receptor beta chains sequenced from one sample in a study of blood T cell repertoires in COVID-19. Repertoires were generated with immunoSEQ multiplex PCR, while TCRdb's copy carries only in-frame clones and drops some. Of 300,000 to 450,000 clones listed, around 87% are singletons. Sequencing used PBMCs or T cells enriched from blood (not recorded which). These receptor sequences come from a man aged 25-45 years who had recovered from COVID-19.

The chain joins TRBV5-1 to TRBJ2-3; 7 nucleotides line up with TRBD2. V lost 0 bases, J lost 1 base, and 5 bases stayed unmatched. Germline CDR1 is SGHRS and CDR2 is YFSETQ. The CDR3 sequence is 16 residues long. The DNA of the CDR3 is TGCGCCAGCAGCTTGGCCAGCACTAGCGGCACAGATACGCAGTATTTT. Translation gives CASSLASTSGTDTQYF.

This clone was observed once. V gene TRBV2 combines with J gene TRBJ1-6; D uncertain. Germline CDR1 reads SNHLY; CDR2 reads FYNNEI. V lost 6 bases, J lost 9 bases, and 21 bases lay in between. CDR3 length: 16 residues. The CDR3 nucleotides read TGTGCCAGCAGCGTTGATACGGACTTCGCCGGTTCACCCCTCCACTTT. Its translation: CASSVDTDFAGSPLHF.

Here the CDR3 DNA reads TGTGCCAGCAGCCCCTTAGGGCAGGGAAATGGCTACACCTTC. Protein product: CASSPLGQGNGYTF. The chain couples TRBV27 to TRBJ1-2; D possibly corresponds to TRBD1 (5 bases). Germline lookup yields CDR1 MNHEY and CDR2 SMNVEV (reference sequence). The V and J ends lost 6 bases and 6 bases respectively, with 17 bases between them. The CDR3 sequence is 14 residues long.

The chain carries TRBV7-2 and TRBJ2-2, with TRBD1 as a possible D gene (5 bases). Germline V gene data show CDR1 as SGHTA and CDR2 as FQGNSA. The germline V and J ends were trimmed by 5 bases and 0 bases, with 10 bases remaining between them. The length of the CDR3 is 15 residues. The CDR3 reads CASSPRTSNTGELFF. DNA of the CDR3: TGTGCCAGCAGCCCGAGGACATCGAACACCGGGGAGCTGTTTTTT.

The chain joins TRBV14 to TRBJ2-5; 8 positions agree with TRBD2. Germline V gene lookup returns CDR1 SGHDN and CDR2 FVKESK. The V and J ends lost 0 bases and 3 bases, in that order; junction bases with no gene match: 21. The CDR3 contains 21 residues. The CDR3 loop is CASSQEAAGMIQRGRKETQYF. The CDR3 DNA reads as TGTGCCAGCAGCCAAGAAGCAGCAGGGATGATCCAGCGGGGGAGAAAAGAGACCCAGTACTTC.